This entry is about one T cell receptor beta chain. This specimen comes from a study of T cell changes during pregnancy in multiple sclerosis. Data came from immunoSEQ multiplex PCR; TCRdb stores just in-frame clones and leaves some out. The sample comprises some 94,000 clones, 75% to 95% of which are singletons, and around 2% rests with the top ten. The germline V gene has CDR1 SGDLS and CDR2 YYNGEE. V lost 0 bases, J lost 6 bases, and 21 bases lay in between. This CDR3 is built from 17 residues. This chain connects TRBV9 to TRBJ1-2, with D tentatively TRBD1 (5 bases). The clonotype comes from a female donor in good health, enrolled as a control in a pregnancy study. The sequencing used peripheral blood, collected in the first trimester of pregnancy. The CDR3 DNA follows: TGTGCCAGCAGCGTAGTTGAGGCGGACACGGCGGACAATGGCTACACCTTC. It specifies CASSVVEADTADNGYTF.